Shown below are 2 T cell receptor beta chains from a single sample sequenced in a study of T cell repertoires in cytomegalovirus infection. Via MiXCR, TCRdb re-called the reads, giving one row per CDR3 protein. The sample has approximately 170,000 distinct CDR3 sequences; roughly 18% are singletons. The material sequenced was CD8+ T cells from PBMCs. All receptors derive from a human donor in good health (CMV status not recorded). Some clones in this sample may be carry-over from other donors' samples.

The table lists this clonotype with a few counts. In nucleotides, the CDR3 is TGTGCCAGCAGACAGGGATCCTACAATGAGCAGTTCTTC. This encodes CASRQGSYNEQFF. The genes are TRBV7-8 and TRBJ2-1; perhaps TRBD1 as D (6 bases). The CDR3 spans 13 residues. V was cut by 6 bases and J by 1 base, with 7 bases left in between. Germline V CDR1 and CDR2: SGHVS, FQNEAQ.

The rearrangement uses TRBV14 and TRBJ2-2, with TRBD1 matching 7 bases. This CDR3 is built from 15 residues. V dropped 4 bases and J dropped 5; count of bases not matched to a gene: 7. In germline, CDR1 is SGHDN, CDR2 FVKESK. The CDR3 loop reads CASSLTETGTGELFF. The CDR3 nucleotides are TGTGCCAGCAGCCTAACCGAGACAGGGACCGGGGAGCTGTTTTTT.